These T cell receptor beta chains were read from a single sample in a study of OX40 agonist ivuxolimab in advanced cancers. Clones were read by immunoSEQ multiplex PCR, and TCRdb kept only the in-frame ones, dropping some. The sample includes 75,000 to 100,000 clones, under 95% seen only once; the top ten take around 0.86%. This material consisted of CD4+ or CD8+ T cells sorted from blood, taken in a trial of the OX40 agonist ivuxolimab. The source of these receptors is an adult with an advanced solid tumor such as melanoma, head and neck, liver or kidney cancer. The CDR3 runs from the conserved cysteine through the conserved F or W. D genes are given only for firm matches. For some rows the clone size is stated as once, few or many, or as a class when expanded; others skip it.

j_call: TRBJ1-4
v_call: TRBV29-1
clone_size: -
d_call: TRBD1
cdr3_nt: TGCAGCGTTATGCCGGGACAGTCTAATGAAAAACTGTTTTTT
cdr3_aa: CSVMPGQSNEKLFF

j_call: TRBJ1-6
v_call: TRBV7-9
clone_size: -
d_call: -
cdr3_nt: TGTGCCAGCAGCTCCAAATCTGAATCACCCCTCCACTTT
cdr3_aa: CASSSKSESPLHF

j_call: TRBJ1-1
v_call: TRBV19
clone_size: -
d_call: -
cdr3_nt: TGTGCCAGTAGCACCACCCATGGGCCGAACACTGAAGCTTTCTTT
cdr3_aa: CASSTTHGPNTEAFF

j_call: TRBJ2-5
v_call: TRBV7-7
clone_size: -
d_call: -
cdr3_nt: TGTGCTAGCAGCCAAATGGGGGAGACCCAGTACTTC
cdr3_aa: CASSQMGETQYF

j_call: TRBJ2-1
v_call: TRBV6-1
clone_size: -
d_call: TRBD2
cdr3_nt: TGTGCCAGCAGTTTGGGACTAGCGCGCAATGAGCAGTTCTTC
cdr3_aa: CASSLGLARNEQFF

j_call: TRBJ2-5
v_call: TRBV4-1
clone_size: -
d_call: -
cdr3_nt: TGCGCCAGCAGCCAACCAGGGCTGGAGACCCAGTACTTC
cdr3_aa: CASSQPGLETQYF

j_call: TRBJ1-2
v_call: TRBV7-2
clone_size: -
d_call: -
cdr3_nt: TGTGCCAGCAGCTTAGGAGGCGCCGATACTAACTATGGCTACACCTTC
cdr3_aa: CASSLGGADTNYGYTF

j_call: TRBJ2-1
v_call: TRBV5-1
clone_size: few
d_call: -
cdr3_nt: TGCGCCAGCAGCTTGGCGGCAGGGATCAATGAGCAGTTCTTC
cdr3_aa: CASSLAAGINEQFF

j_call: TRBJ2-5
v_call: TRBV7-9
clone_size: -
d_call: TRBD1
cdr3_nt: TGTGCCAGCAGCTCGGACAGGGGTGAAGTGGAGACCCAGTACTTC
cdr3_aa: CASSSDRGEVETQYF

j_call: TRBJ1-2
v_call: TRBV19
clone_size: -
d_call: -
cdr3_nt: TGTGCCAGTAGGGGAGTGCAGGGACTGGTTAACTATGGCTACACCTTC
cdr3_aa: CASRGVQGLVNYGYTF

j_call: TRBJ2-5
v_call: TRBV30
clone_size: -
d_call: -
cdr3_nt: TGTGCCTGGAGTCCCCAGGGGACCCAGTACTTC
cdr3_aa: CAWSPQGTQYF

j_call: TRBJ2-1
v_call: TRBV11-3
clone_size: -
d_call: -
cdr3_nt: TGTGCCAGCAGCGGGAGTAGCTCCTACAATGAGCAGTTCTTC
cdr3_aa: CASSGSSSYNEQFF

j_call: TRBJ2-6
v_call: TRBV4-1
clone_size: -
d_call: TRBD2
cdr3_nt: TGCGCCAGCGGATCGGGACTAGCCTTCTCTGGGGCCAACGTCCTGACTTTC
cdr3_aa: CASGSGLAFSGANVLTF

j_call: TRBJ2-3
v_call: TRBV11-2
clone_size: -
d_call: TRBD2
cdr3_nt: TGTGCCAGCAGCACTAGCGGGTCTCCTAGCACAGATACGCAGTATTTT
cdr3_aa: CASSTSGSPSTDTQYF

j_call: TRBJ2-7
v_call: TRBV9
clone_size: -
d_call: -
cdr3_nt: TGTGCCAGCAGCGTAGTTAGAGGGACCTCCTACGAGCAGTACTTC
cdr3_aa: CASSVVRGTSYEQYF

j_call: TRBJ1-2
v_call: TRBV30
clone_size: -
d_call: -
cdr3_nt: TGTGCCTGGAGTCCAAGGAGTGAAGGCTACACCTTC
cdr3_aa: CAWSPRSEGYTF

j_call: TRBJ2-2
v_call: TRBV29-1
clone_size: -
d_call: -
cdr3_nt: TGCAGCGTTGCAGTAGAGGACACTCAAACCGGGGAGCTGTTTTTT
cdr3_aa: CSVAVEDTQTGELFF

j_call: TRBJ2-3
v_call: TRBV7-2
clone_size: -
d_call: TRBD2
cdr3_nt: TGTGCCAGCAGCTTACTTACTAGCGGGAGGGCCAAGGATACGCAGTATTTT
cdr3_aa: CASSLLTSGRAKDTQYF

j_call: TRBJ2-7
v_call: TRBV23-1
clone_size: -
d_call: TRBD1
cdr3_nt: TGCGCCAGCAGTCAATTATCGTCAGGGGGCTACGAGCAGTACTTC
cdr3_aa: CASSQLSSGGYEQYF